This TCR beta chain was obtained from a study of blood T cell repertoires in COVID-19 (dated by TCRdb to between 2020 and 2021). Broadly, across the study: The collaborator samples originated in the United States, Italy and Spain and spanned the acute and convalescent phases of COVID-19. Deeply sampled blood TCRbeta repertoires from subjects exposed to, actively infected with, or recovered from COVID-19 were included in the dataset. Samples were obtained from the ongoing ImmuneRACE study (first 160 participants) and from roughly 1,300 subjects provided by 6 global collaborators. Sample metadata almost always included a de-identified subject ID, COVID-19 status, age in years and sex. HLA class I and class II types, where available, came from metadata supplied by the sample provider rather than from assay-based typing. The material from the prospective study consisted of cDNA or gDNA derived from T cells, B-cell-depleted T cells, or PBMCs. The repertoires were released in a freely available public database meant as a resource for research on the immune response to SARS-CoV-2.

Collaborating institutions collected whole blood in K2EDTA tubes following their own protocols. Collaborator samples were shipped for TCRbeta analysis as frozen whole blood, isolated PBMCs, or DNA extracted from either sample type. Regarding this clone: Its antigen remains unidentified. Within one base of it there is no much larger clone, and no base qualities were kept.

What the research found in general, with its limitations: How much clinical and demographic metadata was included differed by source and by participant, and the metadata was provided uncurated.

The CDR3 runs 16 amino acids, cysteine and phenylalanine included. Only the CDR3 portion is preserved as DNA: 48 bases, with reading frame beginning at the first base. Based on the germline V gene, the CDR1 and CDR2 sequences are KGHSH and LQKENI. The V end gives up 3 bases and the J end 2 bases, leaving 2 bases in the junction not matched to a gene. TCRbeta CDR3 regions were amplified from genomic DNA by means of the immunoSEQ Assay, a bias-controlled multiplex PCR. The paper's data handling went like this. The number of nucleated cells in each sample was estimated from the amplification of reference gene primers within the assay. To quantify the absolute abundance of each unique TCRbeta CDR3 rearrangement, sequence reads were collapsed and filtered. For each sample, productive Simpson clonality was calculated as the square root of Simpson's diversity index over productive rearrangements. Imported from immuneACCESS, the table was reduced by TCRdb to in-frame sequences with V and J called. These copies leave out some clones; in studies compared against another copy, an unresolved V gene accounts for under half, and the cause of the remainder is not known. Clonal size and the V and J genes are those of that table, whereas D and trimming came from the DNA. In all, the sample holds 250,000 to 350,000 clones, and 85% to 90% of those were seen once. The ten top clones hold roughly 4% of the sample.

The TCR comes from a woman aged 50 to 60 with active or convalescent COVID-19. The rearranged chain carries TRBV18 and TRBJ2-7, with 15 bases matching TRBD2. Sequences were obtained from peripheral blood. The CDR3 reads as follows: CASSPGLAGGTYEQYF. In nucleotide form, the sequence is TGTGCCAGCTCACCGGGACTAGCGGGGGGAACCTACGAGCAGTACTTC. Reference TRBV18 and TRBJ2-7 proteins supply the regions before and after the CDR3; the full variable domain is: NAGVMQNPRHLVRRRGQEARLRCSPMKGHSHVYWYRQLPEEGLKFMVYLQKENIIDESGMPKERFSAEFPKEGPSILRIQQVVRGDSAAYFCASSPGLAGGTYEQYFGPGTRLTVT.